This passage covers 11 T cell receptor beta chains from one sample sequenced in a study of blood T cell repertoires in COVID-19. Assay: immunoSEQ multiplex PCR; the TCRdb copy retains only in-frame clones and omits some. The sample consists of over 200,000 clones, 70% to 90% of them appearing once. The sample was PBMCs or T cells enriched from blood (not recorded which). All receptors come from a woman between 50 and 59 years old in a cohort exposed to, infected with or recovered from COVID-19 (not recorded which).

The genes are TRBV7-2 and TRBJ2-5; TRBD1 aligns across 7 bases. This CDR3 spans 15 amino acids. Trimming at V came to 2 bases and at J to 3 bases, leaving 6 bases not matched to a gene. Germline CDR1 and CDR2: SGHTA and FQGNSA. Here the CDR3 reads CASSLISQGEETQYF. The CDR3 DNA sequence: TGTGCCAGCAGCTTAATCAGCCAGGGGGAAGAGACCCAGTACTTC.

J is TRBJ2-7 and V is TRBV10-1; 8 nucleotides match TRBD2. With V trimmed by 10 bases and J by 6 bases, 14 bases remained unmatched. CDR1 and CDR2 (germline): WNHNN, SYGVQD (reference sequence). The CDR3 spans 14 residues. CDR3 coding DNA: TGCGCCATAGTTGGCTCGGGACTAGGAACCGAGCAGTACTTC. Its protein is CAIVGSGLGTEQYF.

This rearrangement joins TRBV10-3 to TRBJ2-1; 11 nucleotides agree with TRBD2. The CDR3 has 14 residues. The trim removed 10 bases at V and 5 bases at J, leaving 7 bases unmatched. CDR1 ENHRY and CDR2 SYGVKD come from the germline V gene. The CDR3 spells CASNSGGADNEQFF. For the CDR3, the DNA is TGTGCCAGTAATAGCGGGGGGGCCGACAATGAGCAGTTCTTC.

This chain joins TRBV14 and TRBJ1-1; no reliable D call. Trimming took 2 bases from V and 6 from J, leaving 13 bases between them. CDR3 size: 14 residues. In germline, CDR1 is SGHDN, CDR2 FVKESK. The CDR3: CASSQHTSGSEAFF. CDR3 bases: TGTGCCAGCAGCCAACATACCTCAGGATCTGAAGCTTTCTTT.

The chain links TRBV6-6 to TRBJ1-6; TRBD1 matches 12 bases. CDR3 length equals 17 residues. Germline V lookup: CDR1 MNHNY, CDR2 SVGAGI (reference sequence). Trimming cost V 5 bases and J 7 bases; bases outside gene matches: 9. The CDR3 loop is CASSPGQGASWNSPLHF. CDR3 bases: TGTGCCAGCAGTCCGGGACAGGGGGCTTCCTGGAATTCACCCCTCCACTTT.

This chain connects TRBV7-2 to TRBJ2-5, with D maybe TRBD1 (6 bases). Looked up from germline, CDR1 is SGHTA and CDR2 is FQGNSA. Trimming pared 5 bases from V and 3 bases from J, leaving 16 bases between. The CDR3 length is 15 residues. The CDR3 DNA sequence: TGTGCCAGCAGCATGAGACAGGCTGGGAAAGAGACCCAGTACTTC. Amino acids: CASSMRQAGKETQYF.

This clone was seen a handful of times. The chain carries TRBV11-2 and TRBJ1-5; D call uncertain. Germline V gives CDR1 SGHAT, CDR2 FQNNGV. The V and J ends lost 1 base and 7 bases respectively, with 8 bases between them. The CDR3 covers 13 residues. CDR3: CASSLGVAQPQHF. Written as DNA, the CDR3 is TGTGCCAGCAGCTTAGGAGTTGCCCAGCCCCAGCATTTT.

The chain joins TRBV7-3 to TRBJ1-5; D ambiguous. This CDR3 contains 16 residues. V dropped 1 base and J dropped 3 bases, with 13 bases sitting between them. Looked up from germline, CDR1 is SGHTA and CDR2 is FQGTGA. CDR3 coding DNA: TGTGCCAGCAGCTTAAGTTACGGTACTCACAATCAGCCCCAGCATTTT. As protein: CASSLSYGTHNQPQHF.

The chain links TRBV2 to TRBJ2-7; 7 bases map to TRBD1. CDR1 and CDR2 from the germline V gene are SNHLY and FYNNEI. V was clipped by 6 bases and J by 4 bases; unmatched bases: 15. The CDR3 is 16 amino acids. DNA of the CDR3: TGTGCCAGCAGGGAACCACCCGGGACAGAGAGTTACGAGCAGTACTTC. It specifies CASREPPGTESYEQYF.

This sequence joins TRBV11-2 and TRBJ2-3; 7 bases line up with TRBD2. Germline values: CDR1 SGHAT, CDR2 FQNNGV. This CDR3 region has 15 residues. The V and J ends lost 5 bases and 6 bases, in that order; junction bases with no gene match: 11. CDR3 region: CASSPLAREMDTQYF. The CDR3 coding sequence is TGTGCCAGCAGCCCACTAGCGAGGGAAATGGATACGCAGTATTTT.

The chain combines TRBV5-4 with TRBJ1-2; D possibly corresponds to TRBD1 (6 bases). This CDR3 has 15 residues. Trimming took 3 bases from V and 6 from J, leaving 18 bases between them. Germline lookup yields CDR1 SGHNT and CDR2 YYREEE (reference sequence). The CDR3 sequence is CASSWVGANLNGYTF. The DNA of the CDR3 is TGTGCCAGCAGCTGGGTGGGGGCAAACCTAAATGGCTACACCTTC.